A selection of T cell receptor beta chains follows, all from one sample in a study of naive CD8 T cells in extremely preterm neonates. Some clones are missing from TCRdb's copy, which holds only in-frame ones; the method was immunoSEQ multiplex PCR. The table shows 4,500 to 6,500 clones, with about 96% occurring only once. The sequenced sample consisted of naive CD8+ T cells from cord blood. The receptors come from a boy who was born preterm. Both conserved end residues are part of each CDR3. The D gene is left open where the match is weak. Part of the rows lack a size; the others show once, few, many or a class for expanded clones.

CDR3aa: CASSLGGIYGYTF
CDR3nt: TGTGCCAGCAGTTTGGGGGGGATCTATGGCTACACCTTC
v_gene: TRBV27
abundance: once
j_gene: TRBJ1-2
d_gene: -

CDR3aa: CASSLGSGGGAMNTEAFF
CDR3nt: TGTGCCAGCAGCTTAGGCTCAGGGGGTGGGGCGATGAACACTGAAGCTTTCTTT
v_gene: TRBV7-6
abundance: -
j_gene: TRBJ1-1
d_gene: TRBD1

CDR3aa: CASSGQGPGEQYF
CDR3nt: TGTGCCAGCTCGGGACAGGGCCCCGGGGAGCAGTACTTC
v_gene: TRBV18
abundance: -
j_gene: TRBJ2-7
d_gene: TRBD1

CDR3aa: CASSLREVRETQYF
CDR3nt: TGCGCCAGCAGCCTCAGGGAAGTGAGAGAGACCCAGTACTTC
v_gene: TRBV4-1
abundance: -
j_gene: TRBJ2-5
d_gene: -

CDR3aa: CSVDPTGGSYGYTF
CDR3nt: TGCAGCGTGGACCCGACCGGGGGGAGTTATGGCTACACCTTC
v_gene: TRBV29-1
abundance: -
j_gene: TRBJ1-2
d_gene: -

CDR3aa: CASSSVPGLATTGELFF
CDR3nt: TGTGCCAGCAGTTCGGTTCCGGGACTAGCGACCACCGGGGAGCTGTTTTTT
v_gene: TRBV28
abundance: -
j_gene: TRBJ2-2
d_gene: TRBD2

CDR3aa: CASSLTSGRQETQYF
CDR3nt: TGTGCCAGCAGTTTAACTAGCGGGAGGCAAGAGACCCAGTACTTC
v_gene: TRBV27
abundance: -
j_gene: TRBJ2-5
d_gene: TRBD2

CDR3aa: CASSPPGQNTEAFF
CDR3nt: TGTGCCAGCTCACCACCGGGACAAAACACTGAAGCTTTCTTT
v_gene: TRBV18
abundance: once
j_gene: TRBJ1-1
d_gene: -

CDR3aa: CSANYGYTF
CDR3nt: TGCAGCGCAAACTATGGCTACACCTTC
v_gene: TRBV29-1
abundance: -
j_gene: TRBJ1-2
d_gene: -

CDR3aa: CASSYAGKEQYF
CDR3nt: TGTGCCAGCAGTTACGCGGGGAAGGAGCAGTACTTC
v_gene: TRBV6-5
abundance: -
j_gene: TRBJ2-7
d_gene: -

CDR3aa: CASSFSLGGGYTF
CDR3nt: TGTGCCAGCAGTTTCTCGCTGGGTGGCGGCTACACCTTC
v_gene: TRBV28
abundance: -
j_gene: TRBJ1-2
d_gene: -